A single count supports the clone carrying this T cell receptor (beta chain). Its antigen is not identified. This CDR3 has 15 amino acids. V dropped 3 bases and J dropped 4; count of bases not matched to a gene: 3. Per germline, CDR1 LNHDA and CDR2 SQIVND (reference sequence). The sample is drawn from a study of identifying expanded T cells in peripheral blood. Study results and caveats: Roughly two-week clone count variance significantly increased as total template count grew. Technical replicates showed approximately 1.2 changed clones; roughly two weeks about 16.4; four weeks 19.

Data came from immunoSEQ multiplex PCR; TCRdb stores just in-frame clones and leaves some out. The sample yields approximately 100,000 clones, roughly 90% seen once. Collection occurred without any documented infections or immune events in donors. The source is a person between 18 and 75 years old in good health. Sample: blood. This chain uses TRBV19 with TRBJ2-3; 11 bases match TRBD1. In nucleotides, the CDR3 is TGTGCCAGTAGTATCGGACAGGGGGCGGCAGATACGCAGTATTTT. Protein product: CASSIGQGAADTQYF.